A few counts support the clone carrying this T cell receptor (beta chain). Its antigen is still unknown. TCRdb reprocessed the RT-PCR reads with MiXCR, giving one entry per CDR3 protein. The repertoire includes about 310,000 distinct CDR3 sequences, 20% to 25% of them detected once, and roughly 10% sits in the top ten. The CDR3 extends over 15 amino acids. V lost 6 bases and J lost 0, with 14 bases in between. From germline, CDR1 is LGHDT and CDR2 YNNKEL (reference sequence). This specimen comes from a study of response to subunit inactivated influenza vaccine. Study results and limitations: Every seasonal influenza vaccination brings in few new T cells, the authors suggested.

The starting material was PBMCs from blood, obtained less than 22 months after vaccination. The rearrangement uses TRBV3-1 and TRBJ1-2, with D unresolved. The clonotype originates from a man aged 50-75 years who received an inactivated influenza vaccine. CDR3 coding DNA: TGTGCCAGCAGTCGAGGGCAGTTAACTAACTATGGCTACACCTTC. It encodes CASSRGQLTNYGYTF.